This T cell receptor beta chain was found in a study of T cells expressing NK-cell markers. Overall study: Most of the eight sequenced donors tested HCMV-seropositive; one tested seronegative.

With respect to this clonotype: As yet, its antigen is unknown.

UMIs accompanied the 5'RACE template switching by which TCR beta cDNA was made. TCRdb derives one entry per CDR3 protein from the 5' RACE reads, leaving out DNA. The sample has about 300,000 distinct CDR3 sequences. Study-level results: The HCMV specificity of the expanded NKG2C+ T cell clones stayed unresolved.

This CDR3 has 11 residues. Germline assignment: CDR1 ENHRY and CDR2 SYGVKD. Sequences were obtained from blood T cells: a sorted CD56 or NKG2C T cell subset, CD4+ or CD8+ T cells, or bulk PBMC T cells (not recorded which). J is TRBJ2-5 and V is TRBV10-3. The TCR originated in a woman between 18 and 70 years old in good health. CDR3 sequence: CAISELETQYF.